These 16 T cell receptor beta chains share one sample of origin, sequenced in a study of technical replicates of blood from several donors (dated by TCRdb to about 2017). The method was the immunoSEQ multiplex PCR assay. The clones in this table, taken by TCRdb from immuneACCESS, are in-frame only. Not every clone is retained; where verified, under half of the shortfall comes from an unresolved V gene, and the cause of the rest is unknown. The sample has around 80,000 clones on record, 90% to 98% of them singletons. The biggest ten clones account for about 0.33% of the sample. Sequencing was carried out using T cells isolated from PBMCs. The receptors derive from a human donor in good health.

The chain links TRBV19 to TRBJ1-1, with 7 bases matching TRBD1. Germline V gene lookup returns CDR1 LNHDA and CDR2 SQIVND (reference sequence). V was pared by 5 bases and J by 1 base, with 4 bases of the junction left unmatched. CDR3 length equals 14 residues. The CDR3 protein is CASSSRDRNTEAFF. Here the CDR3 DNA reads TGTGCCAGTAGTTCCCGGGACAGGAACACTGAAGCTTTCTTT.

The chain combines TRBV6-5 with TRBJ2-3; 7 bases map to TRBD2. Per germline, CDR1 MNHEY and CDR2 SVGAGI. The CDR3 has 15 residues. Germline trimming cut 6 bases from V and 0 bases from J; bases unmatched to any gene: 6. The CDR3 DNA reads TGTGCCAGCAGGCCAGGACTAGTTAGCACAGATACGCAGTATTTT. Translated: CASRPGLVSTDTQYF.

The chain couples TRBV13 to TRBJ2-1, with 9 bases lining up with TRBD1. The CDR3 has 14 amino acids. Germline V gene data show CDR1 as PRHDT and CDR2 as FYEKMQ (reference sequence). Trimming cost V 5 bases and J 7 bases; bases outside gene matches: 6. CDR3 residues: CASSNTGGWNEQFF. DNA for the CDR3: TGTGCCAGCAGCAATACAGGGGGCTGGAATGAGCAGTTCTTC.

The V and J genes are TRBV7-9 and TRBJ2-7; D possibly corresponds to TRBD2 (6 bases). Germline V gene sequence: CDR1 SEHNR, CDR2 FQNEAQ (reference sequence). The CDR3 runs to 14 residues. V was clipped by 6 bases and J by 3 bases, with 15 bases between them. As DNA, the CDR3 is TGTGCCAGCAGTTCAGGCGCGGGATTCTACGAGCAGTACTTC. This encodes CASSSGAGFYEQYF.

The chain combines TRBV7-9 with TRBJ1-1, with a tentative D call TRBD1 (5 bases). This CDR3 comprises 15 residues. CDR1 is SEHNR and CDR2 is FQNEAQ in the germline V gene (reference sequence). V was cut by 5 bases and J by 0 bases, with 13 bases left in between. DNA for the CDR3: TGTGCCAGCAGCCGTGGGGCAGTCTTGAACACTGAAGCTTTCTTT. Translated: CASSRGAVLNTEAFF.

The V gene is TRBV5-1, the J gene TRBJ2-7; D is possibly TRBD1 (5 bases). Trimming stripped 0 bases from V and 9 bases from J, with 10 bases between. CDR3 length: 12 amino acids. The germline V gene encodes CDR1 SGHRS and CDR2 YFSETQ. This CDR3 reads CASSLEQGTQYF. CDR3 coding DNA: TGCGCCAGCAGCTTGGAGCAGGGAACGCAGTACTTC.

This clone was seen once. This chain joins TRBV10-3 and TRBJ1-2; TRBD1 matches at 7 bases. Looked up from germline, CDR1 is ENHRY and CDR2 is SYGVKD. The CDR3 loop spans 15 amino acids. Unmatched junction bases numbered 8, after V lost 0 bases and J lost 7 bases. Written as DNA, the CDR3 is TGTGCCATCAGTGAGTCGACCCCAGGGGGTTTTGGCTACACCTTC. Protein product: CAISESTPGGFGYTF.

The chain joins TRBV27 to TRBJ2-1; possibly TRBD2 for D (5 bases). The CDR3 extends over 15 amino acids. Germline loops: CDR1 MNHEY, CDR2 SMNVEV (reference sequence). With 1 base removed from V and 4 bases from J, the gap between germline ends came to 11 bases. The CDR3 DNA reads as TGTGCCAGCAGTTTATGGAGCGGAGATTACAATGAGCAGTTCTTC. Its protein product is CASSLWSGDYNEQFF.

This chain links TRBV10-1 with TRBJ2-3; D possibly corresponds to TRBD1 (6 bases). Germline CDR1 reads WNHNN; CDR2 reads SYGVQD (reference sequence). The CDR3 contains 14 residues. Deletions cut 2 bases from V and 4 bases from J, with 10 bases between. The CDR3 loop reads CASSEKAGADTQYF. CDR3 nucleotide sequence: TGCGCCAGCAGTGAGAAGGCAGGGGCAGATACGCAGTATTTT.

The chain couples TRBV18 to TRBJ2-3; a possible D gene is TRBD2 (6 bases). CDR3 length: 16 amino acids. Trimming took 2 bases from V and 2 from J, leaving 14 bases between them. From germline, CDR1 is KGHSH and CDR2 LQKENI. CDR3 in amino acids: CASSPRASEYTDTQYF. The CDR3 DNA follows: TGTGCCAGCTCACCAAGGGCTAGCGAATACACAGATACGCAGTATTTT.

This chain joins TRBV28 and TRBJ2-7, with 9 bases identical to TRBD2. The CDR3 sequence is 13 residues long. In germline, CDR1 is MDHEN, CDR2 SYDVKM. The V and J ends lost 5 bases and 6 bases, in that order; junction bases with no gene match: 5. The CDR3 DNA reads TGTGCCAGCAGTATCGCGGGAGGGTTCGAGCAGTACTTC. Translation gives CASSIAGGFEQYF.

The rearrangement links TRBV5-1 to TRBJ2-5, with 8 bases fitting TRBD1. The CDR3 covers 18 residues. After removal of 0 bases from V and 2 bases from J, the junction contained 12 bases not matched to a gene. Germline V gene sequence: CDR1 SGHRS, CDR2 YFSETQ. The CDR3 DNA follows: TGCGCCAGCAGCTTGGCAGGCAGGGGGCTTCTCTATCAAGAGACCCAGTACTTC. Amino acids: CASSLAGRGLLYQETQYF.

The gene calls are TRBV29-1 and TRBJ2-7; the match to TRBD1 covers 7 bases. The CDR3 has 13 amino acids. J lost 0 bases, V lost 6 bases, and 5 bases had no gene match. Germline CDR1 is SQVTM and CDR2 is ANQGSEA. The CDR3 DNA reads TGCAGCGTCTATGGACAGGACTCCTACGAGCAGTACTTC. It is translated as CSVYGQDSYEQYF.

The rearrangement uses TRBV11-2 and TRBJ2-7, with 9 bases that match TRBD2. The CDR3 length is 17 residues. Losses at the gene ends were 3 bases for V and 1 base for J; bases not matched to a gene: 10. The germline gives CDR1 SGHAT, CDR2 FQNNGV. CDR3 sequence (DNA): TGTGCCAGCAGCTTTCCCCAAGGCGGGAGGGGGTCCTACGAGCAGTACTTC. Encoded protein: CASSFPQGGRGSYEQYF.

The rearrangement links TRBV6-1 to TRBJ2-7; D not resolved. The V gene's germline CDR1 is MNHNS and CDR2 SASEGT. V lost 6 bases and J lost 6, with 15 bases in between. The CDR3 loop spans 13 amino acids. DNA of the CDR3: TGTGCCAGCAGAGAATCGGGTTCCCCCGAGCAGTACTTC. Translated, it gives CASRESGSPEQYF.

V gene TRBV19 combines with J gene TRBJ2-2, with 8 positions matching TRBD1. CDR1 is LNHDA and CDR2 is SQIVND in the germline V gene (reference sequence). The V and J ends lost 1 base and 7 bases, in that order; junction bases with no gene match: 8. CDR3 length equals 16 residues. CDR3 nucleotides: TGTGCCAGTAGTATAGGGACAGGGACCTTTCTCGGGGAGCTGTTTTTT. As protein: CASSIGTGTFLGELFF. Combining the CDR3 with reference TRBV19 and TRBJ2-2 gives the whole variable domain DGGITQSPKYLFRKEGQNVTLSCEQNLNHDAMYWYRQDPGQGLRLIYYSQIVNDFQKGDIAEGYSVSREKKESFPLTVTSAQKNPTAFYLCASSIGTGTFLGELFFGEGSRLTVL.